The clone carrying this T cell receptor beta chain appeared a few times. This entry belongs to a study of Graves' ophthalmopathy and Graves' hyperthyroidism. As for the study in general: Peripheral blood (taken before any treatment) was collected at initial diagnosis.

There are 14 residues in the CDR3. Trimming left V 4 bases short and J 1 base short, with 11 bases between. Looked up from germline, CDR1 is SGHKS and CDR2 is YYEKEE (reference sequence). RNA transcripts yielded amplified TCR beta CDR3 regions. An initial RT-PCR round employing HTBI primers preceded a second-round multiplex PCR. TCRdb re-analysed the multiplex PCR reads in MiXCR, keeping a single row per CDR3 protein. This sample carries roughly 700,000 distinct CDR3 sequences, 40% of them seen once, and the ten largest clones take 40% to 55%. Specimen: peripheral blood. This TCR was recovered from an adult man with Graves' ophthalmopathy. The chain combines TRBV5-5 with TRBJ1-1; D unresolved. The CDR3 nucleotides read TGTGCCAGCAGCCTGTCCCCATCGAACACTGAAGCTTTCTTT. Its protein product is CASSLSPSNTEAFF.